The rows below give T cell receptor beta chains drawn from one sample of a study of molecular identifiers for immune sequencing clone quantification. TCRdb re-analysed the PCR reads in MiXCR, keeping a single row per CDR3 protein. The sample contains about 510,000 distinct CDR3 sequences, over 20% of which appear only once. Specimen: naive CD8+ T cells from blood, with Jurkat cell RNA spiked in. The receptors shown here come from a human donor in good health. Some libraries in this study had Jurkat cell RNA spiked in. Each CDR3 is given with its conserved first and last residue. D genes are given only for firm matches. Clone sizes are given selectively: once, few, many, or a class where the clone is expanded.

d_call j_call v_call clone_size cdr3_aa cdr3_nt
. TRBJ2-5 TRBV15 . CATSREASGVGETQYF TGTGCCACCAGCAGAGAGGCATCGGGAGTAGGGGAGACCCAGTACTTC
. TRBJ2-3 TRBV5-6 many CASSLSPSNTDTQYF TGTGCCAGCAGCTTATCCCCGTCGAACACAGATACGCAGTATTTT
. TRBJ1-2 TRBV20-1 . CSARDLAISNYGYTF TGCAGTGCCAGGGACCTGGCGATATCTAACTATGGCTACACCTTC
TRBD1 TRBJ2-7 TRBV10-3 . CAISDPGQGTYEQYF TGTGCCATCAGTGACCCGGGACAGGGCACCTACGAGCAGTACTTC
. TRBJ2-1 TRBV7-9 . CASSFPTGTIAYNEQFF TGTGCCAGCAGCTTCCCCACAGGGACTATCGCCTACAATGAGCAGTTCTTC
TRBD2 TRBJ2-7 TRBV7-9 . CACSPGLVSYEQYF TGTGCCTGCAGCCCGGGACTAGTTTCCTACGAGCAGTACTTC
TRBD1 TRBJ1-1 TRBV27 many CASRVYRGRDTEAFF TGTGCCAGCAGGGTTTACAGGGGAAGGGACACTGAAGCTTTCTTT
TRBD1 TRBJ2-7 TRBV5-6 many CASSLEGTALYEQYF TGTGCCAGCAGCTTGGAAGGGACAGCGCTCTACGAGCAGTACTTC
. TRBJ1-3 TRBV10-2 many CASSESYSGNTIYF TGCGCCAGCAGTGAGTCATACTCTGGAAACACCATATATTTT
. TRBJ2-7 TRBV4-3 . CASSQAEGERYEQYF TGCGCCAGCAGCCAGGCGGAAGGGGAGCGCTACGAGCAGTACTTC
. TRBJ2-7 TRBV14 few CASSHPGSGFNEQYF TGTGCCAGCAGCCACCCCGGGTCGGGTTTCAACGAGCAGTACTTC
. TRBJ2-7 TRBV4-1 . CASSQVGRVLDEQYF TGCGCCAGCAGCCAAGTTGGGCGTGTCCTTGACGAGCAGTACTTC
. TRBJ1-1 TRBV12-3/TRBV12-4 . CASSLAFNTEAFF TGTGCCAGCAGTTTAGCGTTTAACACTGAAGCTTTCTTT
. TRBJ2-1 TRBV6-6 many CASSPFSGREQFF TGTGCCAGCAGTCCCTTTTCAGGGCGAGAGCAGTTCTTC
. TRBJ2-2 TRBV12-3/TRBV12-4 many CASSFQGAGELFF TGTGCCAGCAGTTTCCAGGGAGCCGGGGAGCTGTTTTTT
TRBD2 TRBJ2-1 TRBV7-9 few CASRVGTSPYNEQFF TGTGCCAGCCGTGTTGGGACTAGCCCTTACAATGAGCAGTTCTTC
. TRBJ2-6 TRBV5-1 many CASSLEGSSGANVLTF TGCGCCAGCAGCTTGGAGGGGTCCTCTGGGGCCAACGTCCTGACTTTC
. TRBJ1-2 TRBV20-1 . CSARSPPTGVNYGYTF TGCAGTGCTAGATCCCCGCCCACAGGAGTAAACTATGGCTACACCTTC
. TRBJ1-1 TRBV28 many CASSLSTEAFF TGTGCCAGCAGCCTCTCCACTGAAGCTTTCTTT
. TRBJ1-1 TRBV6-6 few CASSYFTVNTEAFF TGTGCCAGCAGTTACTTTACAGTTAACACTGAAGCTTTCTTT
. TRBJ2-7 TRBV7-2 . CASSSHELVREPYEQYF TGTGCCAGCAGCTCTCATGAGTTGGTCAGGGAGCCCTACGAGCAGTACTTC
. TRBJ1-1 TRBV7-9 . CASGPTDRPNTEAFF TGTGCCAGCGGCCCAACAGACAGGCCGAACACTGAAGCTTTCTTT
. TRBJ2-1 TRBV9 . CASSVVASNHEQFF TGTGCCAGCAGCGTAGTTGCTAGTAACCATGAGCAGTTCTTC
. TRBJ1-5 TRBV21-1 many CASSKVRDSGQPRDSNQPQHF TGTGCCAGCAGCAAAGTTCGAGATTCGGGACAGCCGAGAGATAGCAATCAGCCCCAGCATTTT
. TRBJ1-2 TRBV12-3/TRBV12-4 many CASSSDWGGTAGYTF TGTGCCAGCAGTTCCGATTGGGGGGGGACGGCTGGCTACACCTTC
TRBD1 TRBJ1-1 TRBV4-1 many CASSQEDRGLATEAFF TGCGCCAGCAGCCAAGAGGACAGGGGGCTTGCCACTGAAGCTTTCTTT
. TRBJ1-4 TRBV2 few CASCRSQETNEKLFF TGTGCCAGCTGTAGATCTCAAGAGACTAATGAAAAACTGTTTTTT
. TRBJ2-7 TRBV4-1 many CASSQGTSYEQYF TGTGCCAGCAGCCAAGGTACTAGCTACGAGCAGTACTTC
. TRBJ2-2 TRBV29-1 many CSATMNTGELFF TGCAGCGCTACCATGAACACCGGGGAGCTGTTTTTT
TRBD2 TRBJ2-2 TRBV5-1 few CASSLLAGGYTGELFF TGCGCCAGCAGCCTACTAGCGGGGGGGTACACCGGGGAGCTGTTTTTT
. TRBJ1-5 TRBV7-6 few CASSLGTGLSNQPQHF TGTGCCAGCAGCTTAGGTACAGGGTTAAGCAATCAGCCCCAGCATTTT
. TRBJ2-1 TRBV28 many CASRLFSSGGNEQFF TGTGCCAGCAGACTGTTCTCATCTGGGGGCAATGAGCAGTTCTTC
. TRBJ2-3 TRBV28 . CASSDSRGWATDTQYF TGTGCCAGCAGTGATTCTCGGGGATGGGCTACAGATACGCAGTATTTT
. TRBJ2-7 TRBV7-9 many CASSLESGPYYEQYF TGTGCCAGCAGCTTAGAATCGGGCCCCTACTACGAGCAGTACTTC
. TRBJ1-4 TRBV7-9 few CASSFSTGNEKLFF TGTGCCAGCAGCTTCAGTACGGGGAATGAAAAACTGTTTTTT
. TRBJ2-3 TRBV5-1 many CASSLSIKGTQYF TGCGCCAGCAGCTTGTCTATAAAGGGGACGCAGTATTTT
. TRBJ2-3 TRBV3-1 few CASSHGQISSTDTQYF TGTGCCAGCAGCCATGGACAAATATCTAGCACAGATACGCAGTATTTT
. TRBJ2-5 TRBV6-2/TRBV6-3 . CACSYSLIQAQYF TGTGCCTGCAGTTACTCCTTAATCCAGGCCCAGTACTTC
. TRBJ1-1 TRBV9 many CASSADRDSYHTEAFF TGTGCCAGCAGCGCCGACAGAGACAGCTATCACACTGAAGCTTTCTTT
TRBD2 TRBJ2-3 TRBV30 few CAWSEQPGLAATDTQYF TGTGCCTGGAGTGAACAACCGGGACTAGCGGCCACAGATACGCAGTATTTT
TRBD1 TRBJ1-5 TRBV4-1 many CASSQVQGGFGNQPQHF TGCGCCAGCAGCCAAGTCCAGGGGGGGTTTGGCAATCAGCCCCAGCATTTT
TRBD2 TRBJ2-1 TRBV12-5 . CASAQGTSGDSSYNEQFF TGTGCTAGTGCGCAGGGGACTAGCGGGGACAGCTCCTACAATGAGCAGTTCTTC
. TRBJ1-5 TRBV12-3/TRBV12-4 many CASSLEFLSNQPQHF TGTGCCAGCAGTTTGGAGTTTTTGAGCAATCAGCCCCAGCATTTT
. TRBJ2-7 TRBV3-1 . CASSQGPRTSYEQYF TGTGCCAGCAGCCAAGGCCCCCGGACCTCCTACGAGCAGTACTTC
. TRBJ2-7 TRBV29-1 . CSVEYDTGLREQYF TGCAGCGTTGAATACGATACAGGTTTGAGGGAGCAGTACTTC
. TRBJ2-7 TRBV27 . CASSLGTQYEQYF TGTGCCAGCAGTTTAGGGACACAATACGAGCAGTACTTC
. TRBJ1-1 TRBV9 . CASGGGGPTEAFF TGTGCCAGCGGCGGTGGAGGTCCCACTGAAGCTTTCTTT
TRBD1 TRBJ1-2 TRBV4-1 . CASSQAVQGFNYGYTF TGCGCCAGCAGCCAGGCAGTACAGGGGTTTAACTATGGCTACACCTTC
. TRBJ2-3 TRBV7-2 many CASSETGPSGDTQYF TGTGCCAGCAGCGAGACCGGACCGAGCGGAGATACGCAGTATTTT
. TRBJ2-3 TRBV7-9 many CASSSSRLGSTDTQYF TGTGCCAGCAGCTCGTCGCGGCTGGGGAGCACAGATACGCAGTATTTT
TRBD1 TRBJ1-2 TRBV5-6 many CASRPTGGIYGYTF TGTGCCAGCAGGCCCACAGGGGGAATTTATGGCTACACCTTC
. TRBJ2-7 TRBV13 many CASSLEGDQYEQYF TGTGCCAGCAGCTTAGAGGGGGACCAATACGAGCAGTACTTC
. TRBJ1-1 TRBV7-9 many CAITTFAEAFF TGTGCCATTACGACATTCGCTGAAGCTTTCTTT
. TRBJ1-1 TRBV6-6 many CASSYSAGENTEAFF TGTGCCAGCAGTTACTCGGCAGGAGAGAACACTGAAGCTTTCTTT
. TRBJ2-3 TRBV11-2 . CASSSGMSTSGTDTQYF TGTGCCAGCAGCTCAGGGATGAGTACCTCGGGCACAGATACGCAGTATTTT
TRBD2 TRBJ2-1 TRBV29-1 many CSVEEVAGTSGPEQFF TGCAGCGTTGAAGAAGTAGCCGGGACTAGCGGTCCTGAGCAGTTCTTC
TRBD2 TRBJ2-7 TRBV4-1 many CASSQGLAYEQYF TGTGCCAGCAGCCAGGGACTAGCTTACGAGCAGTACTTC
TRBD2 TRBJ2-3 TRBV20-1 few CSARDTKRESTDTQYF TGCAGTGCTAGAGATACGAAGCGGGAGAGCACAGATACGCAGTATTTT
. TRBJ1-1 TRBV6-2/TRBV6-3 few CASNQQEMNTEAFF TGTGCCAGCAACCAACAGGAGATGAACACTGAAGCTTTCTTT
. TRBJ2-3 TRBV7-9 . CASSLPAKADTQYF TGTGCCAGCAGCTTACCTGCGAAGGCAGATACGCAGTATTTT